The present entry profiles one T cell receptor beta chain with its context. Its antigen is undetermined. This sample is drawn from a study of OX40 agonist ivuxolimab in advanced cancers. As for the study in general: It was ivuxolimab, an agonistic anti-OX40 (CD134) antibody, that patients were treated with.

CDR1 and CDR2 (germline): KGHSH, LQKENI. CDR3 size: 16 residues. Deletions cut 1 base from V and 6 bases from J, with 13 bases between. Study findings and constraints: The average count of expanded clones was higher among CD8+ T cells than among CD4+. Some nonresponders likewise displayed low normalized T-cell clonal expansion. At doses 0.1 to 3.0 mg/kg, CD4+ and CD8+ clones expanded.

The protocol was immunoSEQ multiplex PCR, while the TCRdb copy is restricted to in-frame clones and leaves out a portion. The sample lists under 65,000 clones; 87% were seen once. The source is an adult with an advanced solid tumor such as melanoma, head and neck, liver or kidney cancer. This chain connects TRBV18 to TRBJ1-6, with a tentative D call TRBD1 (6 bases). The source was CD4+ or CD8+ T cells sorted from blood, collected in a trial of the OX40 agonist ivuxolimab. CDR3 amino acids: CASSPLPGDANSPLHF. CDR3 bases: TGTGCCAGCTCACCACTTCCAGGGGACGCTAATTCACCCCTCCACTTT. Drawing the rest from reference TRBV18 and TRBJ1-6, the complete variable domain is NAGVMQNPRHLVRRRGQEARLRCSPMKGHSHVYWYRQLPEEGLKFMVYLQKENIIDESGMPKERFSAEFPKEGPSILRIQQVVRGDSAAYFCASSPLPGDANSPLHFGNGTRLTVT.